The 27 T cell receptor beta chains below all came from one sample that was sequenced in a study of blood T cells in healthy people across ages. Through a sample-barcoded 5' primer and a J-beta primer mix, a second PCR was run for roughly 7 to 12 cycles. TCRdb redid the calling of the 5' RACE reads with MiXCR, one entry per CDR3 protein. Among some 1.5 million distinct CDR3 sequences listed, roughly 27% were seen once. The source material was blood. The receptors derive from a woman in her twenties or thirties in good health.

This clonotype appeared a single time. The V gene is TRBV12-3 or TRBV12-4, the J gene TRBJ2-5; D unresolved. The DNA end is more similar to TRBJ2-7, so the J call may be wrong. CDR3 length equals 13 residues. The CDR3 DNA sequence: TGTGCCAGCAGTTTATTCTTGGGTACCGAGCAGTACTTC. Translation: CASSLFLGTEQYF.

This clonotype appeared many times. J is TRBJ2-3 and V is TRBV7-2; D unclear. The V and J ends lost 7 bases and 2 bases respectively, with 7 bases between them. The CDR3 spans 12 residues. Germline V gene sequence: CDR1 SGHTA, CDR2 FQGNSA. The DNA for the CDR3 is TGTGCCAGCAACCGAAACACAGATACGCAGTATTTT. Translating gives CASNRNTDTQYF.

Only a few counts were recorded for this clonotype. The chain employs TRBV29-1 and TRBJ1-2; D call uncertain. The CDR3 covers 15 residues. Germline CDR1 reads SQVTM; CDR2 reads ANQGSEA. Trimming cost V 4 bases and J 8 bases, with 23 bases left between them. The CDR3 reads CSVGDRGGYCGGYTF. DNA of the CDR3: TGCAGCGTTGGAGACCGCGGAGGGTACTGCGGAGGCTACACCTTC.

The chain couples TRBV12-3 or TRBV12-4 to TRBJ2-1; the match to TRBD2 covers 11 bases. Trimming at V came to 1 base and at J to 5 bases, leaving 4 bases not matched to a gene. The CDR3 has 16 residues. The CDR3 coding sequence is TGTGCCAGCAGTTTAGGGACTAGCGGGCTCGACAATGAGCAGTTCTTC. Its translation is CASSLGTSGLDNEQFF.

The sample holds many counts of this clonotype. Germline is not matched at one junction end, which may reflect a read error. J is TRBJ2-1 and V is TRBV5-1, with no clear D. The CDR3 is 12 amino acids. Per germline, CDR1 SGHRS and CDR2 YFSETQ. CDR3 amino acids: CASSSDGNEQFF. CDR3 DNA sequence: TGTGCCAGCAGCTCCGACGGCAATGAGCAGTTCTTC.

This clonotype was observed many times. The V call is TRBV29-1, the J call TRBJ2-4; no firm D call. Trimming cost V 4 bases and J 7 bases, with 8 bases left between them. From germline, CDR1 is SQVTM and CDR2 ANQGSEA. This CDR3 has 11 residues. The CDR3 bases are TGCAGCGTTGCTATTGCGAACATTCAGTACTTC. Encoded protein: CSVAIANIQYF. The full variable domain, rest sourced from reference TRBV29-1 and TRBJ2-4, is SAVISQKPSRDICQRGTSLTIQCQVDSQVTMMFWYRQQPGQSLTLIATANQGSEATYESGFVIDKFPISRPNLTFSTLTVSNMSPEDSSIYLCSVAIANIQYFGAGTRLSVL.

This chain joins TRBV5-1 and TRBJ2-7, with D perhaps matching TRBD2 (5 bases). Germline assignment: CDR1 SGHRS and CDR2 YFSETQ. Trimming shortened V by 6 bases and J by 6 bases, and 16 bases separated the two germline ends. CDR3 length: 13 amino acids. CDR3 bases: TGCGCCAGCAAACGGACTTCTCGCGCCGAGCAGTACTTC. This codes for CASKRTSRAEQYF.

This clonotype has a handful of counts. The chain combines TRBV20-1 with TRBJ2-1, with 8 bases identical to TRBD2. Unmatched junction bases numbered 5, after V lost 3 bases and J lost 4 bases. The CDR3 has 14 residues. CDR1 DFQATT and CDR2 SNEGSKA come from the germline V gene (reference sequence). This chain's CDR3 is CSARVSGEYNEQFF. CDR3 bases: TGCAGTGCTAGGGTTAGCGGGGAATACAATGAGCAGTTCTTC.

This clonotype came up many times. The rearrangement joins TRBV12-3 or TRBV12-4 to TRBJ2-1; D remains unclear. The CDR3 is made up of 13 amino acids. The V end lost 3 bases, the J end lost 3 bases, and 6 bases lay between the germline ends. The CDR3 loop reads CASSLSRYNEQFF. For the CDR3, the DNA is TGTGCCAGCAGTTTGTCCCGCTACAATGAGCAGTTCTTC.

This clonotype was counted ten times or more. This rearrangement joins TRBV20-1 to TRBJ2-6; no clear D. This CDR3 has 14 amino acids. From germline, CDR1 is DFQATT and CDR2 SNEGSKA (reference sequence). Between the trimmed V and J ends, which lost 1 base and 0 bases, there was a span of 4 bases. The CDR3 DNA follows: TGCAGTGCTAGAGTGTCCTCTGGGGCCAACGTCCTGACTTTC. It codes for CSARVSSGANVLTF.

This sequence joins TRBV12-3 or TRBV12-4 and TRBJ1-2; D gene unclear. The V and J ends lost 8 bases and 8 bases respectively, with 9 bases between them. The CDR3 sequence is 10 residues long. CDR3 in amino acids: CASAAGGYTF. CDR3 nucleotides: TGTGCCAGCGCCGCCGGGGGCTACACCTTC.

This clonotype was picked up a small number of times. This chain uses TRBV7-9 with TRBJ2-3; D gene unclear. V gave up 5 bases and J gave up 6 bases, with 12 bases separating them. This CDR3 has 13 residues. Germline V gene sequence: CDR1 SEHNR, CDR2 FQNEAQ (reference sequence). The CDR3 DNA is TGTGCCAGCAGCCCTAATGCTGAGGATACGCAGTATTTT. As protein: CASSPNAEDTQYF.

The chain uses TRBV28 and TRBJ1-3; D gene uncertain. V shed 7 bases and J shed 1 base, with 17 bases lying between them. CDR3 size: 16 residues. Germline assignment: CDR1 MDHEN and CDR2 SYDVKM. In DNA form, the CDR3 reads TGTGCCAGCACCCTCCCCCGTAGATCTTCTGGAAACACCATATATTTT. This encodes CASTLPRRSSGNTIYF.

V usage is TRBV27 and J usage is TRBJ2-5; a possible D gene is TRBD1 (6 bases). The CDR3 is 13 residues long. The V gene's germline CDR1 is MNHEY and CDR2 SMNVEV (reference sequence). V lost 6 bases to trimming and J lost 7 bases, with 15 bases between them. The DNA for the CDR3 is TGTGCCAGCAGCCCAAACGGCAGGGGGACCCAGTACTTC. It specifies CASSPNGRGTQYF.

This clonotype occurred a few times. The CDR3: CASSLGAGNGYTF. The CDR3 DNA is TGTGCCAGCAGTTTAGGGGCAGGGAATGGCTACACCTTC. The chain couples TRBV28 to TRBJ1-2, with TRBD1 as a possible D gene (5 bases). CDR1 is MDHEN and CDR2 is SYDVKM in the germline V gene. V was cut by 2 bases and J by 6 bases, with 10 bases left in between. The CDR3 is made up of 13 amino acids.

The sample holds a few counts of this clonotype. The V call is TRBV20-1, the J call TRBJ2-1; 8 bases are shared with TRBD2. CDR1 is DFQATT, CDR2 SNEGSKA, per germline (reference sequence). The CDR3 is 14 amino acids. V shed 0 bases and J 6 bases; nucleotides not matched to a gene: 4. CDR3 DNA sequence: TGCAGTGCTAGAGATTACCGGGGGGGCAATGAGCAGTTCTTC. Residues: CSARDYRGGNEQFF.

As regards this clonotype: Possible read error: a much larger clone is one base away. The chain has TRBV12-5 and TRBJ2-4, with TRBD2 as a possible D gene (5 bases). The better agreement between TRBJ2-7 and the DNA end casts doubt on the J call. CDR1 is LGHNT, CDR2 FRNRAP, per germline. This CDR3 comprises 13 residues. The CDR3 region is CTSGLALSDEQYF. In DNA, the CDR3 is TGTACTAGTGGTTTGGCCCTTTCGGACGAGCAGTACTTC.

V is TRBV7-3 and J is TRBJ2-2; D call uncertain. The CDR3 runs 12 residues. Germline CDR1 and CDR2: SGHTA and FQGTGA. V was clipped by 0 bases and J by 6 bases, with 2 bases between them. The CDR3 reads CASSLTPGELFF. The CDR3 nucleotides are TGTGCCAGCAGCTTAACTCCCGGGGAGCTGTTTTTT.

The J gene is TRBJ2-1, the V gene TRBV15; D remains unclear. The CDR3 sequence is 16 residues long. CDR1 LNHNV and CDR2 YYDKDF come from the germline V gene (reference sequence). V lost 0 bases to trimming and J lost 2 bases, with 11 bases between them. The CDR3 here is CATSREVATTYNEQFF. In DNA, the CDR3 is TGTGCCACCAGCAGAGAGGTGGCTACGACCTACAATGAGCAGTTCTTC.

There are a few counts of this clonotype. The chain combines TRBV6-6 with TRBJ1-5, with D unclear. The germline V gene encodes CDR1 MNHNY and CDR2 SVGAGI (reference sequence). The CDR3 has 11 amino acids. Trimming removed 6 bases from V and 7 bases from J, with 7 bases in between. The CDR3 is CASSTGQPQHF. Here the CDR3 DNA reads TGTGCCAGCAGCACCGGGCAGCCCCAGCATTTT.

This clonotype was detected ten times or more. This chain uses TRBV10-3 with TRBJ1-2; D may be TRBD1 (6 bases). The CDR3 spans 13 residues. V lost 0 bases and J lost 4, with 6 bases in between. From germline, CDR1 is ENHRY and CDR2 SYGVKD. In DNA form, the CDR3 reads TGTGCCATCAGTGAGTCGACAGGCTATGGCTACACCTTC. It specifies CAISESTGYGYTF.

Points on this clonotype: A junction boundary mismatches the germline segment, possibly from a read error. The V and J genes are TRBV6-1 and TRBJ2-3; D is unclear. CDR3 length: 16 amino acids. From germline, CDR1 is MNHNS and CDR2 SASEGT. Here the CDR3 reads CASSEEVGGTTDTQYF. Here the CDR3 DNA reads TGTGCCAGCAGCGAAGAGGTAGGCGGCACCACAGATACGCAGTATTTT.

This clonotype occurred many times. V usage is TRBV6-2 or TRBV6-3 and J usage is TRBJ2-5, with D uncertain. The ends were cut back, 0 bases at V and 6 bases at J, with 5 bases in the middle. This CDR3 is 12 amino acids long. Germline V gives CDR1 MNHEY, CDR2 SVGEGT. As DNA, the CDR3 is TGTGCCAGCAGTTACTCGCAGCAGACCCAGTACTTC. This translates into CASSYSQQTQYF.

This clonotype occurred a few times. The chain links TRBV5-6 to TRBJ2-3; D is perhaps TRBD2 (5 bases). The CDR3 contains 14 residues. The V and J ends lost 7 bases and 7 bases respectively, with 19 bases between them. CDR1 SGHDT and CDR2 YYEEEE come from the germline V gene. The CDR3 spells CASRQSGIMHTQYF. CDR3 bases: TGTGCCAGCCGCCAATCCGGGATAATGCATACGCAGTATTTT.

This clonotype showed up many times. The CDR3 bases are TGTGCCATCAGTGAGGACAGGGACGATACGCAGTATTTT. Translation: CAISEDRDDTQYF. The chain links TRBV10-3 to TRBJ2-3; TRBD1 aligns across 7 bases. Germline values: CDR1 ENHRY, CDR2 SYGVKD. V dropped 2 bases and J dropped 6; count of bases not matched to a gene: 2. This CDR3 has 13 amino acids.

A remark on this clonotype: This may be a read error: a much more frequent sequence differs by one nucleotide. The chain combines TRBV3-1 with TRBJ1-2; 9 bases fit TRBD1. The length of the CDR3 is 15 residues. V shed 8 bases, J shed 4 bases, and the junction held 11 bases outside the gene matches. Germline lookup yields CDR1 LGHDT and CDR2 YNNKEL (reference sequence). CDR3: CASGSLRTGAYGYTF. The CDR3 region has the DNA TGTGCCAGCGGCTCGCTACGGACAGGGGCCTATGGCTACACCTTC. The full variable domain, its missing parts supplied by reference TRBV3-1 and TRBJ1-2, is DTAVSQTPKYLVTQMGNDKSIKCEQNLGHDTMYWYKQDSKKFLKIMFSYNNKELIINETVPNRFSPKSPDKAHLNLHINSLELGDSAVYFCASGSLRTGAYGYTFGSGTRLTVV.

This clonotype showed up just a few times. CDR3 protein: CASSQPRGGRPEAFF. The CDR3 DNA reads as TGTGCCAGCAGCCAACCCCGGGGAGGGCGTCCTGAAGCTTTCTTT. This chain connects TRBV7-2 to TRBJ1-1; D unresolved. Trimming removed 5 bases from V and 6 bases from J, with 19 bases in between. Germline V gene sequence: CDR1 SGHTA, CDR2 FQGNSA. The CDR3 loop spans 15 amino acids. Variable domain in full (rest from reference TRBV7-2 and TRBJ1-1): GAGVSQSPSNKVTEKGKDVELRCDPISGHTALYWYRQSLGQGLEFLIYFQGNSAPDKSGLPSDRFSAERTGGSVSTLTIQRTQQEDSAVYLCASSQPRGGRPEAFFGQGTRLTVV.